These T cell receptor beta chains were read from a single sample in a study of identical twins. MiXCR, run by TCRdb on the 5' RACE reads, gives a single entry per CDR3 protein. The sample yields hundreds of thousands of distinct CDR3 sequences, more than 12% seen once. The sample comprised memory (CD45RO+) T cells sorted from blood. Receptors originate from a young woman in good health. CDR3s include the opening cysteine and the closing phenylalanine or tryptophan. The D gene is left open where the match is weak.

j_gene: TRBJ2-5
d_gene: .
v_gene: TRBV5-1
CDR3aa: CASSLAGVGETQYF

j_gene: TRBJ2-7
d_gene: .
v_gene: TRBV3-1
CDR3aa: CASSQVLDKQYF

j_gene: TRBJ1-2
d_gene: .
v_gene: TRBV28
CDR3aa: CASSRVGRGLYGYTF

j_gene: TRBJ2-7
d_gene: .
v_gene: TRBV6-1
CDR3aa: CASSPSSGSYEQYF

j_gene: TRBJ2-7
d_gene: .
v_gene: TRBV20-1
CDR3aa: CSARDRGLHYEQYF

j_gene: TRBJ2-1
d_gene: TRBD1
v_gene: TRBV4-1
CDR3aa: CASSQTGDNEQFF

j_gene: TRBJ2-1
d_gene: TRBD2
v_gene: TRBV7-9
CDR3aa: CASSPRPSGRFYNEQFF

j_gene: TRBJ2-7
d_gene: .
v_gene: TRBV3-1
CDR3aa: CASSQGDPVYEQYF

j_gene: TRBJ2-7
d_gene: TRBD1
v_gene: TRBV20-1
CDR3aa: CSAGTGEPYEQYF

j_gene: TRBJ1-5
d_gene: .
v_gene: TRBV20-1
CDR3aa: CSASSQGQPQHF

j_gene: TRBJ2-1
d_gene: .
v_gene: TRBV7-7
CDR3aa: CASASGQVGNEQFF

j_gene: TRBJ2-7
d_gene: .
v_gene: TRBV5-1
CDR3aa: CASSLNAVSSYEQYF

j_gene: TRBJ2-6
d_gene: .
v_gene: TRBV5-5
CDR3aa: CASSYAGQGSGANVLTF

j_gene: TRBJ2-7
d_gene: .
v_gene: TRBV20-1
CDR3aa: CSASPRGAYTYEQYF

j_gene: TRBJ1-1
d_gene: TRBD1
v_gene: TRBV20-1
CDR3aa: CSARARGSGGTEAFF

j_gene: TRBJ2-1
d_gene: .
v_gene: TRBV20-1
CDR3aa: CSAPHGAGWDNEQFF

j_gene: TRBJ1-6
d_gene: .
v_gene: TRBV7-9
CDR3aa: CASSPDTYNSPLHF

j_gene: TRBJ2-3
d_gene: .
v_gene: TRBV20-1
CDR3aa: CSAREKRDTQYF

j_gene: TRBJ1-1
d_gene: TRBD1
v_gene: TRBV20-1
CDR3aa: CSAVTGAPTEAFF

j_gene: TRBJ2-7
d_gene: .
v_gene: TRBV7-2
CDR3aa: CASRDSGTGTYEQYF

j_gene: TRBJ1-2
d_gene: .
v_gene: TRBV29-1
CDR3aa: CSARRESNYGYTF

j_gene: TRBJ1-2
d_gene: TRBD1
v_gene: TRBV20-1
CDR3aa: CSAPQPLQGVVGGYTF

j_gene: TRBJ1-1
d_gene: .
v_gene: TRBV10-3
CDR3aa: CAISGGQGAFF

j_gene: TRBJ2-1
d_gene: TRBD2
v_gene: TRBV20-1
CDR3aa: CSARDLLAGDNEQFF

j_gene: TRBJ1-5
d_gene: .
v_gene: TRBV11-1
CDR3aa: CASSLVSVGQISNQPQHF

j_gene: TRBJ1-1
d_gene: TRBD1
v_gene: TRBV12-3/TRBV12-4
CDR3aa: CASSDGAGTGGTEAFF

j_gene: TRBJ2-3
d_gene: .
v_gene: TRBV10-2
CDR3aa: CAICKGRGGDTQYF

j_gene: TRBJ1-6
d_gene: .
v_gene: TRBV27
CDR3aa: CASSFETARNSPLHF

j_gene: TRBJ2-7
d_gene: .
v_gene: TRBV5-1
CDR3aa: CASSLLGGEVYEQYF

j_gene: TRBJ1-1
d_gene: .
v_gene: TRBV4-2
CDR3aa: CASSQEWGEIARGTEAFF

j_gene: TRBJ2-7
d_gene: .
v_gene: TRBV7-9
CDR3aa: CASSLLNEQYF

j_gene: TRBJ2-5
d_gene: TRBD2
v_gene: TRBV4-2
CDR3aa: CASSPNPRGGAAETQYF

j_gene: TRBJ1-2
d_gene: TRBD1
v_gene: TRBV6-1
CDR3aa: CASSTGQGGYGYTF

j_gene: TRBJ2-1
d_gene: TRBD1
v_gene: TRBV18
CDR3aa: CASSLTGASTGNNEQFF

j_gene: TRBJ2-1
d_gene: .
v_gene: TRBV12-3/TRBV12-4
CDR3aa: CASSLGRVGGQFF

j_gene: TRBJ1-1
d_gene: .
v_gene: TRBV7-2
CDR3aa: CASSRGHTYTEAFF

j_gene: TRBJ2-7
d_gene: .
v_gene: TRBV7-2
CDR3aa: CASSLGGDGFYEQYF

j_gene: TRBJ2-1
d_gene: TRBD2
v_gene: TRBV7-6
CDR3aa: CASSNKEGGLAGWSSYNEQFF

j_gene: TRBJ2-4
d_gene: TRBD1
v_gene: TRBV20-1
CDR3aa: CSAVRGQNSNIQYF

j_gene: TRBJ2-3
d_gene: TRBD2
v_gene: TRBV7-2
CDR3aa: CASSRRLASDTQYF

j_gene: TRBJ2-2
d_gene: TRBD1
v_gene: TRBV5-1
CDR3aa: CASARGTGASGTGELFF

j_gene: TRBJ1-1
d_gene: .
v_gene: TRBV10-2
CDR3aa: CASSRVSTNTEAFF

j_gene: TRBJ2-1
d_gene: TRBD2
v_gene: TRBV5-6
CDR3aa: CASSPGGLAYNEQFF

j_gene: TRBJ1-1
d_gene: .
v_gene: TRBV11-3
CDR3aa: CASSSIPLGSEAFF

j_gene: TRBJ2-7
d_gene: .
v_gene: TRBV3-1
CDR3aa: CASSSGGGSAGYEQYF

j_gene: TRBJ2-1
d_gene: TRBD2
v_gene: TRBV11-2
CDR3aa: CASSHPARGGQEQFF

j_gene: TRBJ1-4
d_gene: .
v_gene: TRBV6-1
CDR3aa: CASSDPLRGNEKLFF

j_gene: TRBJ2-5
d_gene: TRBD2
v_gene: TRBV11-3
CDR3aa: CASSKRTSGSGRETQYF

j_gene: TRBJ2-1
d_gene: .
v_gene: TRBV3-1
CDR3aa: CASSRAGQAREQFF

j_gene: TRBJ1-2
d_gene: .
v_gene: TRBV29-1
CDR3aa: CSVEQGPNYGYTF

j_gene: TRBJ1-1
d_gene: TRBD1
v_gene: TRBV28
CDR3aa: CASSVGTGVTEAFF

j_gene: TRBJ2-5
d_gene: TRBD2
v_gene: TRBV20-1
CDR3aa: CSARGSGGLQETQYF

j_gene: TRBJ2-5
d_gene: TRBD1
v_gene: TRBV11-3
CDR3aa: CASSLGDRSQETQYF

j_gene: TRBJ2-3
d_gene: TRBD2
v_gene: TRBV4-3
CDR3aa: CASSQVLGLAGDTQYF

j_gene: TRBJ2-7
d_gene: .
v_gene: TRBV14
CDR3aa: CASSQEPRGEQYF